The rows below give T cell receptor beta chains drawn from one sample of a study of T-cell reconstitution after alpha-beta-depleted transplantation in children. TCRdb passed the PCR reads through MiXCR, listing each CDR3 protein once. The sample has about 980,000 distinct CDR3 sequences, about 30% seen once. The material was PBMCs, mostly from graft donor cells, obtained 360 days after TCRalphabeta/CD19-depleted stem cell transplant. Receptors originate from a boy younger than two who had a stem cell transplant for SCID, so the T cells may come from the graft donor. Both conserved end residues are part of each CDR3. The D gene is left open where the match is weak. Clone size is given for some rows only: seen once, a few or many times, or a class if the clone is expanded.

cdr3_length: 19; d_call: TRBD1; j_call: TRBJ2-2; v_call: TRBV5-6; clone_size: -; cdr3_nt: TGTGCCAGCAGCTTAAGTGGTGGCCCGGGACAGGGGGCGACCGGGGAGCTGTTTTTT; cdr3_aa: CASSLSGGPGQGATGELFF
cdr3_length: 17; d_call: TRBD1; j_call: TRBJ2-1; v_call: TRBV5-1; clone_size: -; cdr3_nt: TGCGCCAGCAGCTTCGCTCCTGGACAGGGCCCCTACAATGAGCAGTTCTTC; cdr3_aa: CASSFAPGQGPYNEQFF
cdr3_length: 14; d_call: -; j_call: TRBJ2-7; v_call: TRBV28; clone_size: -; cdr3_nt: TGTGCCAGCAGTCCCCGGGGGAGGAACTACGAGCAGTACTTC; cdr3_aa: CASSPRGRNYEQYF
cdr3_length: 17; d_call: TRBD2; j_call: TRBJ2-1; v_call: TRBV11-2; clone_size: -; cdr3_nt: TGTGCCAGCAGCTTAGGATCTAGCGGGGAGTCCTACAATGAGCAGTTCTTC; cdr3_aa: CASSLGSSGESYNEQFF
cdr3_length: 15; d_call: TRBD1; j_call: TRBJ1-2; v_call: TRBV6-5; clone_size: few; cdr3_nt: TGTGCCAGCAGTTCCACGGGACAGGGGGACTATGGCTACACCTTC; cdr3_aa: CASSSTGQGDYGYTF
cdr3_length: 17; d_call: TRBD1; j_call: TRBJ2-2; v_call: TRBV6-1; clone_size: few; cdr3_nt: TGTGCCAGCACCTCACTGATCCGGGACAGGGGTACCGGGGAGCTGTTTTTT; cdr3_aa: CASTSLIRDRGTGELFF
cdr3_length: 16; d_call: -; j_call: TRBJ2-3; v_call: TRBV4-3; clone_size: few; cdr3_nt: TGCGCCAGCAGCCAAGATTGGATTCCTAGCACAGATACGCAGTATTTT; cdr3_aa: CASSQDWIPSTDTQYF
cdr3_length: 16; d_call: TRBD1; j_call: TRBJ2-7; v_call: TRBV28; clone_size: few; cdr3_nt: TGTGCCAGCAGTTGGTCAAGGGACAGGTCTTGGTACGAGCAGTACTTC; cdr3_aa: CASSWSRDRSWYEQYF
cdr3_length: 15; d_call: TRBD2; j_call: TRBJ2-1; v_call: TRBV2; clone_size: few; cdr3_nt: TGTGCCAGTGGACTAGCGGGGGGGCCTTTGAGTGAGCAGTTCTTC; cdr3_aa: CASGLAGGPLSEQFF
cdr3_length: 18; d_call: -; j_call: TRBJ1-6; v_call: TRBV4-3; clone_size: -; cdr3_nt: TGCGCCAGCAGCCAAGATAGTGGCAGATTAACCTATAATTCACCCCTCCACTTT; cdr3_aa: CASSQDSGRLTYNSPLHF
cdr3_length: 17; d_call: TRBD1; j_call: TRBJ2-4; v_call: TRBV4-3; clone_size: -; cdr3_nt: TGCGCCAGCAGCCAAGCTAGGGGGCGCGCGGCCAAAAACATTCAGTACTTC; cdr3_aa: CASSQARGRAAKNIQYF
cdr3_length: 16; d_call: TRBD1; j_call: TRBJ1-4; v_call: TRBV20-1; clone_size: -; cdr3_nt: TGCAGTGCTAGATCCTCCTGGACAGGGCCTAATGAAAAACTGTTTTTT; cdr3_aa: CSARSSWTGPNEKLFF
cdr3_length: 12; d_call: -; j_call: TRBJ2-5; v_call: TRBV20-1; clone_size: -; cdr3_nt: TGCAGTGCTGGACTATACGGGGAGACCCAGTACTTC; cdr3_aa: CSAGLYGETQYF
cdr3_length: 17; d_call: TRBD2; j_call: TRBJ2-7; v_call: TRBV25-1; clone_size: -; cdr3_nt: TGTGCCAGCAGTGACCCGATCGGGACTAGCGGCACCTACGAGCAGTACTTC; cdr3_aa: CASSDPIGTSGTYEQYF
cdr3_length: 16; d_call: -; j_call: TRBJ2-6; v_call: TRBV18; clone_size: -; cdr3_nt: TGTGCCAGCTCACCAGCGGGTATGGCTGGGGCCAACGTCCTGACTTTC; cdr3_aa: CASSPAGMAGANVLTF
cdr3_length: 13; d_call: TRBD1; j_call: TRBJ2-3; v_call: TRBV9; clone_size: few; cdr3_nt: TGTGCCAGCAGCGTAGAGGGGGCCGATACGCAGTATTTT; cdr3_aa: CASSVEGADTQYF
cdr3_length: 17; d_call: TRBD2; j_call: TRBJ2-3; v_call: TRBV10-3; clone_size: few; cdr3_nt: TGTGCCATCAGTGATTGGCCTAGCGGGGGGGCCCTAGATACGCAGTATTTT; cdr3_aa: CAISDWPSGGALDTQYF
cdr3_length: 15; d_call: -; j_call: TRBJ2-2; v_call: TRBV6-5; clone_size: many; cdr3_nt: TGTGCCAGCAGTTACTCGGCAGGGCCGGCCGGGGAGCTGTTTTTT; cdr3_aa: CASSYSAGPAGELFF
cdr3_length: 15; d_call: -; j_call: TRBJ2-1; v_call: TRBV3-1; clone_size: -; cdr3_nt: TGTGCCAGCAGCCCCAGCGCGCACCGAGACAATGAGCAGTTCTTC; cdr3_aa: CASSPSAHRDNEQFF
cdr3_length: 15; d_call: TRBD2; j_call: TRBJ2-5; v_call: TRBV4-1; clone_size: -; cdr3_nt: TGCGCCAGCGGTCCCAGCGGGGGCGGAGGGGAGACCCAGTACTTC; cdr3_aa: CASGPSGGGGETQYF
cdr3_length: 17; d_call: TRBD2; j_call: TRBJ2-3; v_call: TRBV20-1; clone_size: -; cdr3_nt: TGCAGTGCTAGTCGAAGTCCGTCTGGCGGGGGGGCAGATACGCAGTATTTT; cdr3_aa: CSASRSPSGGGADTQYF
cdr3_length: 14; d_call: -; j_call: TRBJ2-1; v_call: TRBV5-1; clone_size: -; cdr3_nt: TGCGCCAGCAGCTTAGGGTGGAAGTACAATGAGCAGTTCTTC; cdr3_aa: CASSLGWKYNEQFF
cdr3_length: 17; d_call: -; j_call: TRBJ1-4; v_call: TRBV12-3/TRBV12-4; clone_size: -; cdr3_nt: TGTGCCAGCAGTCCCCCGGGGGGGCCAGCAACTAATGAAAAACTGTTTTTT; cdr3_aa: CASSPPGGPATNEKLFF
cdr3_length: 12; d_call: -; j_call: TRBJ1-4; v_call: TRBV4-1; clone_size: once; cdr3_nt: TGCGCCAGCAGCCAAGAAGTGGGAAAACTGTTTTTT; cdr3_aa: CASSQEVGKLFF
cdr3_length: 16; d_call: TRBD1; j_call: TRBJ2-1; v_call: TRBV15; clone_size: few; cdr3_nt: TGTGCCACCAGCAGTGCCGGGACAGGGGGTCACAATGAGCAGTTCTTC; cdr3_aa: CATSSAGTGGHNEQFF
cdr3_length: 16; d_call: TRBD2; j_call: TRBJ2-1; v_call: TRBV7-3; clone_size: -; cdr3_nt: TGTGCCAGCAGCTTAACGACTAGCGGGGGTAACAATGAGCAGTTCTTC; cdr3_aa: CASSLTTSGGNNEQFF
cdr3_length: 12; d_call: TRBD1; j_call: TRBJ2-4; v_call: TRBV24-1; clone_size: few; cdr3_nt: TGTGCCACCAGCGGACAGGGGAACATTCAGTACTTC; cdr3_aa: CATSGQGNIQYF
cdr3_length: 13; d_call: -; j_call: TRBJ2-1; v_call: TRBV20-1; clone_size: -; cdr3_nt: TGCAGTGCTGGGATTAGCTCCTACAATGAGCAGTTCTTC; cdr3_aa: CSAGISSYNEQFF
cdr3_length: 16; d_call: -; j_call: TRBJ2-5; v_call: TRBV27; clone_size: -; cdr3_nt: TGTGCCAGCAGTCGACTACGGGACGGATTCCAAGAGACCCAGTACTTC; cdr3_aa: CASSRLRDGFQETQYF
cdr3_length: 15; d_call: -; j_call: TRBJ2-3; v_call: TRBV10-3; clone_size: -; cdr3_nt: TGTGCCATCAGTGATCCGTGGGGGGGCACAGATACGCAGTATTTT; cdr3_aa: CAISDPWGGTDTQYF
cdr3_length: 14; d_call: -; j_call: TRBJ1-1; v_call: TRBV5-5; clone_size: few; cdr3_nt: TGTGCCAGCAGCGTCGGGACCGCGTACACTGAAGCTTTCTTT; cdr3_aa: CASSVGTAYTEAFF
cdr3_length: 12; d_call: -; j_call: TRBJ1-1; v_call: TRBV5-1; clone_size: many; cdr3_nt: TGCGCCAGCAGGGGGATGAACACTGAAGCTTTCTTT; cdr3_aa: CASRGMNTEAFF
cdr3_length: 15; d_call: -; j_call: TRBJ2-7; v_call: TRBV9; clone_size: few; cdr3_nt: TGTGCCAGCAGCGTAGGTGGGGCAGCAAGCTACGAGCAGTACTTC; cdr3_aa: CASSVGGAASYEQYF
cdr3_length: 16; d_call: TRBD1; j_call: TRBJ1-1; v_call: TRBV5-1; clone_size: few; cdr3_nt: TGCGCCAGCAGCATCACATCCGGGACAGGGAACACTGAAGCTTTCTTT; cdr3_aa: CASSITSGTGNTEAFF
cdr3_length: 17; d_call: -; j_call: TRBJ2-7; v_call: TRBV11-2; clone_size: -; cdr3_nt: TGTGCCAGCAGCTTCCTTGCTCCTAGAAAATTCACCTACGAGCAGTACTTC; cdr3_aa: CASSFLAPRKFTYEQYF
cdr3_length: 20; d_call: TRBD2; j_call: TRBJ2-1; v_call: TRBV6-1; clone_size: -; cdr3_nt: TGTGCCAGCAGTGATTGGATGATTGCCCTAGCGGGGAGCTCCTACAATGAGCAGTTCTTC; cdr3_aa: CASSDWMIALAGSSYNEQFF
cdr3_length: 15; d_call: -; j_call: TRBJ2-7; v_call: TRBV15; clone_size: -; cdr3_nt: TGTGCCACCAGCAGAGATCTGGGTACTCATTACGAGCAGTACTTC; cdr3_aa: CATSRDLGTHYEQYF
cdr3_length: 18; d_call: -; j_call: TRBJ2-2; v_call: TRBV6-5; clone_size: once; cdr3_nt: TGTGCCAGCAGTTACTCCCGGTCTTGGGTGATGAACACCGGGGAGCTGTTTTTT; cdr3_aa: CASSYSRSWVMNTGELFF